Following are 16 T cell receptor beta chains from one sample sequenced in a study of Graves' ophthalmopathy and Graves' hyperthyroidism. The study amplified TCR beta CDR3 regions using RNA transcripts. A first-round RT-PCR used HTBI primers, followed by a second-round multiplex PCR. MiXCR was run by TCRdb on the multiplex PCR reads, yielding one entry per CDR3 protein. The sample holds about 500,000 distinct CDR3 sequences, under 45% seen once. Specimen: peripheral blood or thyroid tissue (not recorded which). The receptor set was obtained from an adult man with Graves' hyperthyroidism.

This clonotype has a count of ten or more. CDR3 sequence reads: CASSDGGANEKLFF. The CDR3 DNA reads as TGTGCCAGCAGTGATGGGGGTGCTAATGAAAAACTGTTTTTT. The J gene is TRBJ1-4, the V gene TRBV6-5, with D perhaps TRBD1 (5 bases). The CDR3 consists of 14 residues. V lost 5 bases, J lost 3 bases, and 10 bases lay in between. CDR1 MNHEY and CDR2 SVGAGI come from the germline V gene.

This clonotype was seen many times. This chain links TRBV19 with TRBJ1-1, with D perhaps matching TRBD1 (5 bases). V dropped 5 bases and J dropped 1 base, with 8 bases sitting between them. CDR3 size: 13 residues. Germline V gene sequence: CDR1 LNHDA, CDR2 SQIVND (reference sequence). The CDR3 DNA reads TGTGCCAGTAGTGTGACAGCGAACACTGAAGCTTTCTTT. Protein sequence: CASSVTANTEAFF.

This clonotype was counted only a few times. The chain uses TRBV20-1 and TRBJ1-6, with D unresolved. V lost 1 base to trimming and J lost 14 bases, with 6 bases between them. The CDR3 is 10 residues long. Germline V gene lookup returns CDR1 DFQATT and CDR2 SNEGSKA (reference sequence). The DNA of the CDR3 is TGCAGTGCTAGAGTCGTCACCCTCCACTTT. It codes for CSARVVTLHF.

The CDR3 DNA reads TGTGCCAGCGATCGGGATAAGGGTAACATGAACACTGAAGCTTTCTTT. This gives the protein CASDRDKGNMNTEAFF. The J gene is TRBJ1-1, the V gene TRBV12-3 or TRBV12-4; no clear D gene. This CDR3 has 16 residues. Between the trimmed V and J ends, which lost 8 bases and 0 bases, there was a span of 19 bases.

The chain uses TRBV25-1 and TRBJ2-5; a possible D gene is TRBD2 (5 bases). CDR1 is MGHDK, CDR2 SYGVNS, per germline. V lost 6 bases and J lost 1, with 18 bases in between. This CDR3 spans 16 amino acids. The CDR3, as DNA: TGTGCCAGCAGCTTTGCCAGGAGGTCCCCCCAAGAGACCCAGTACTTC. Translated, it gives CASSFARRSPQETQYF.

The chain combines TRBV20-1 with TRBJ2-5, with 8 positions matching TRBD1. V was clipped by 0 bases and J by 5 bases; unmatched bases: 8. Germline assignment: CDR1 DFQATT and CDR2 SNEGSKA (reference sequence). This CDR3 is built from 15 residues. In DNA form, the CDR3 reads TGCAGTGCTAGAGATCTGTCAGGGGGCTTTGAGACCCAGTACTTC. This gives the protein CSARDLSGGFETQYF.

As to this clonotype: A much larger clone lies one base from this, so it may be a read error. V usage is TRBV7-9 and J usage is TRBJ1-6; tentative D call: TRBD1 (6 bases). CDR3 length: 16 residues. Per germline, CDR1 SEHNR and CDR2 FQNEAQ (reference sequence). Trimming pared 8 bases from V and 6 bases from J, leaving 20 bases between. The CDR3 bases are TGTGCCAGCGGTTTAGGATTCAGGGGCTCTAATTCACCCCTCCACTTT. This sequence encodes CASGLGFRGSNSPLHF.

This clonotype was counted many times. This chain connects TRBV20-1 to TRBJ1-1; a possible D gene is TRBD1 (6 bases). The CDR3 spans 13 residues. The germline V gene has CDR1 DFQATT and CDR2 SNEGSKA (reference sequence). Trimming removed 7 bases from V and 4 bases from J, with 16 bases in between. DNA for the CDR3: TGCAGTGTTCCGCCGGGGGCTGGCACTGAAGCTTTCTTT. Amino acids: CSVPPGAGTEAFF.

The chain employs TRBV25-1 and TRBJ1-2, with D unresolved. The CDR3 covers 16 residues. Germline V CDR1 and CDR2: MGHDK, SYGVNS. V gave up 8 bases and J gave up 4 bases, with 23 bases separating them. The CDR3 loop reads CASVDGGPGDGYGYTF. CDR3 in DNA: TGTGCCAGCGTGGATGGTGGACCGGGAGACGGCTATGGCTACACCTTC.

The chain is built from TRBV29-1 and TRBJ1-2, with 9 nucleotides matching TRBD1. With V trimmed by 5 bases and J by 4 bases, 5 bases remained unmatched. This CDR3 contains 13 residues. Germline CDR1 reads SQVTM; CDR2 reads ANQGSEA. CDR3 loop: CSVTGGAGYGYTF. CDR3 DNA: TGCAGCGTTACAGGGGGCGCCGGCTATGGCTACACCTTC.

This clonotype showed up many times. The CDR3 DNA reads as TGTGCCAGCAGCTTTTCCCCAGGGCAAGAGACCCAGTACTTC. Residues: CASSFSPGQETQYF. The chain couples TRBV7-9 to TRBJ2-5, with D maybe TRBD1 (5 bases). The CDR3 contains 14 residues. V dropped 3 bases and J dropped 2 bases, with 10 bases sitting between them. Germline-derived CDR1 and CDR2 are SEHNR and FQNEAQ (reference sequence).

The chain has TRBV20-1 and TRBJ1-1, with TRBD2 identical over 10 bases. Near its end, the DNA agrees better with TRBJ2-1, so the J call may be wrong. The germline V gene encodes CDR1 DFQATT and CDR2 SNEGSKA (reference sequence). The CDR3 sequence is 14 residues long. CDR3 sequence: CSAKRGGIYNEQFF. CDR3 sequence (DNA): TGCAGTGCGAAGCGGGGGGGAATCTACAATGAGCAGTTCTTC.

This clonotype was observed many times. The rearrangement uses TRBV25-1 and TRBJ2-5, with 7 bases matching TRBD1. The CDR3 has 14 residues. The V gene end was trimmed by 4 bases and the J gene end by 9 bases; junction bases not matched to a gene: 11. Germline V gene data show CDR1 as MGHDK and CDR2 as SYGVNS. The CDR3 DNA reads as TGTGCCAGCAGTGGGACAGGACCCCTAAAATCCCAGTACTTC. It is translated as CASSGTGPLKSQYF.

Concerning this clonotype itself: This likely comes from a read error, as the CDR3 has no conserved phenylalanine or tryptophan at its end. The limits of the CDR3 on the DNA are not certain, so only TCRdb's listed CDR3 is given. The chain joins TRBV24-1 to TRBJ1-2; the tabulated D call, TRBD1, remains unverified against the DNA. In germline, CDR1 is KGHDR, CDR2 SFDVKD. Counting both end residues, the CDR3 totals 12 amino acids. Here the CDR3 reads CATSDLCGQTTY.

This clonotype has ten or more counts. The chain uses TRBV10-3 and TRBJ1-2; 10 bases match TRBD1. The CDR3 has 16 amino acids. Germline CDR1 is ENHRY and CDR2 is SYGVKD. After removal of 5 bases from V and 2 bases from J, the junction contained 8 bases not matched to a gene. The CDR3 reads CAISPKWTGGNYGYTF. The CDR3 DNA is TGTGCCATCAGTCCCAAATGGACAGGGGGGAACTATGGCTACACCTTC.

The chain has TRBV10-3 and TRBJ1-3, with TRBD1 matching 7 bases. The CDR3 has 15 residues. CDR1 is ENHRY and CDR2 is SYGVKD in the germline V gene. The V segment lost 6 bases and the J segment 8 bases; nucleotides outside the gene matches: 13. This chain's CDR3 is CAISGQATYGYTIYF. CDR3 nucleotide sequence: TGTGCCATCAGCGGACAGGCCACCTATGGCTACACCATATATTTT.